The entry below describes one T cell receptor beta chain. The CDR3 totals 15 residues. V lost 9 bases and J 3 bases, leaving 18 bases between the germline ends. Germline V gene data show CDR1 as MNHEY and CDR2 as SVGAGI. This sample was taken from a study of T cell responses to AZD1222 COVID-19 vaccine. On the study more broadly: Second-dose intervals of approximately 4 or approximately 12 weeks were pooled.

Produced via immunoSEQ multiplex PCR; TCRdb's table is partial and in-frame only. Among tens of thousands of clones listed, around 91% were seen once. The chain couples TRBV6-5 to TRBJ1-3; D is possibly TRBD1 (6 bases). This material consisted of peripheral blood, taken on day 0 of AZD1222 vaccination. The receptor was derived from an adult in good health. The chain's CDR3 is CASEATGPIGNTIYF. CDR3 DNA: TGTGCCAGTGAGGCCACAGGGCCAATTGGAAACACCATATATTTT.